What follows describes a single TCR beta chain. These data belong to a study of T cell changes during pregnancy in multiple sclerosis. Method: immunoSEQ multiplex PCR; TCRdb's copy keeps in-frame clones and lacks some. The repertoire holds about 48,000 clones, with about 92% as singletons. V lost 7 bases and J 3 bases, leaving 10 bases between the germline ends. Germline CDR1 MNHNS, CDR2 SASEGT. The CDR3 extends over 13 amino acids. This TCR was recovered from a female donor in good health, enrolled as a control in a pregnancy study. This specimen consisted of CD4+ T cells from peripheral blood mononuclear cells, obtained in the second trimester of pregnancy. This chain joins TRBV6-1 and TRBJ1-5; D not resolved. The CDR3 region has the DNA TGTGCCAGCACTAGACGGTCCAATCAGCCCCAGCATTTT. Translating it yields CASTRRSNQPQHF.